A single sample is the source of the 26 T cell receptor beta chains below, sequenced in a study of CD8 T cells in ankylosing spondylitis. TCRdb called the 5' RACE reads again in MiXCR, with one record for every CDR3 protein. The table has around 99,000 distinct CDR3 sequences, around 10% seen once. Sequenced sample: blood, either unsorted or a sorted T cell fraction (not recorded which). The receptor source for this set is a male donor with ankylosing spondylitis or in good health (not recorded which).

Many counts were recorded for this clonotype. CDR3 residues: CASSQDNQETQYF. For the CDR3, the DNA is TGTGCCAGCAGCCAGGACAACCAAGAGACCCAGTACTTC. The V call is TRBV7-2, the J call TRBJ2-5, with D perhaps matching TRBD1 (5 bases). Trimming cost V 5 bases and J 0 bases, with 7 bases left between them. Germline loops: CDR1 SGHTA, CDR2 FQGNSA. The CDR3 totals 13 residues.

This clonotype was recorded many times. It is unclear where the CDR3 begins or ends on the DNA, so no DNA is shown, and the CDR3 is as TCRdb lists it. The chain links TRBV7-5 to TRBJ1-5. TRBV7-5 corresponds to a pseudogene. The CDR3 sequence runs 15 residues, both termini included. The CDR3 loop is CISVPKSEGNQPQHF.

This clonotype was recorded many times. The CDR3 loop is CSARELAGGPDTQYF. In DNA, the CDR3 is TGCAGTGCTAGAGAACTAGCGGGGGGCCCAGATACGCAGTATTTT. The chain employs TRBV20-1 and TRBJ2-3, with 12 nucleotides matching TRBD2. J was trimmed by 4 bases and V by 0 bases; bases with no gene match: 2. The CDR3 extends over 15 amino acids. CDR1 and CDR2 from the germline V gene are DFQATT and SNEGSKA (reference sequence).

This clonotype appeared many times. The chain has TRBV10-3 and TRBJ1-2; unclear D gene. The V end was cut by 4 bases, the J end by 7 bases, with 13 bases between. This CDR3 is built from 13 residues. The germline CDR1 and CDR2 sequences are ENHRY and SYGVKD. For the CDR3, the DNA is TGTGCCATCAGTGGCTCCGACATGGGTGGCTACACCTTC. Translation gives CAISGSDMGGYTF.

V usage is TRBV7-8 and J usage is TRBJ1-4; 7 nucleotides line up with TRBD1. CDR3 length: 14 amino acids. With 10 bases clipped from V and 5 bases from J, the junction kept 10 bases outside the gene matches. CDR1 is SGHVS and CDR2 is FQNEAQ in the germline V gene. This CDR3 reads CAILRGQKNEKLFF. The CDR3 region has the DNA TGTGCCATCCTAAGGGGGCAGAAGAATGAAAAACTGTTTTTT.

With regard to this clonotype: A read error is possible here, since a much larger clone lies one base away. CDR3 in amino acids: CSSSSDIYYEQYF. DNA for the CDR3: TGTTCCAGCAGCTCAGACATATACTACGAGCAGTACTTC. This chain links TRBV7-2 with TRBJ2-7, with D unclear. The CDR3 extends over 13 amino acids. Germline V CDR1 and CDR2: SGHTA, FQGNSA.

This clonotype has at least ten counts. This rearrangement joins TRBV5-1 to TRBJ2-1; TRBD2 matches 7 bases. CDR1 is SGHRS, CDR2 YFSETQ, per germline. The CDR3 has 16 amino acids. The V and J ends lost 3 bases and 4 bases, in that order; junction bases with no gene match: 10. The CDR3 here is CASSYLGLAEYNEQFF. The CDR3 nucleotides are TGCGCCAGCAGCTACCTAGGGCTAGCGGAATACAATGAGCAGTTCTTC.

This clonotype showed up many times. The gene calls are TRBV20-1 and TRBJ1-5; D unclear. CDR1 DFQATT and CDR2 SNEGSKA come from the germline V gene (reference sequence). This CDR3 is 14 amino acids long. Trimming took 6 bases from V and 2 from J, leaving 14 bases between them. The CDR3 loop is CSAEGSRGNQPQHF. DNA for the CDR3: TGCAGTGCGGAGGGCTCAAGGGGCAATCAGCCCCAGCATTTT.

As to this clonotype: A much larger clone is a single base away; this may be a read error. V is TRBV2 and J is TRBJ2-3, with 9 bases identical to TRBD1. Germline loops: CDR1 SNHLY, CDR2 FYNNEI. The CDR3 is 18 residues long. Here the CDR3 reads CASRGGITDRGGTDTRYF. The CDR3 DNA reads TGTGCCAGCAGAGGGGGGATTACGGACAGGGGTGGCACAGATACGCGGTATTTT.

In its sample, this clonotype was seen many times. V usage is TRBV12-3 or TRBV12-4 and J usage is TRBJ1-1; D call uncertain. Trimming removed 5 bases from V and 6 bases from J, with 13 bases in between. CDR3 length: 13 residues. The CDR3 DNA reads TGTGCCAGCAGTCCGATCGGGTTAGCTGAAGCTTTCTTT. Translation: CASSPIGLAEAFF.

The V call is TRBV4-1, the J call TRBJ2-1; TRBD2 matches at 8 bases. CDR3 length: 16 residues. Germline V gives CDR1 MGHRA, CDR2 YSYEKL. V shed 3 bases, J shed 5 bases, and the junction held 9 bases outside the gene matches. The CDR3 sequence is CASSHERGGPNNEQFF. As DNA, the CDR3 is TGCGCCAGCAGCCATGAACGGGGGGGCCCAAACAATGAGCAGTTCTTC.

The V gene is TRBV5-1, the J gene TRBJ2-1, with 10 bases that match TRBD2. V was pared by 0 bases and J by 6 bases, with 9 bases of the junction left unmatched. CDR3 length: 17 residues. Germline loops: CDR1 SGHRS, CDR2 YFSETQ. The CDR3 coding sequence is TGCGCCAGCAGCTTGGATCCAGCGGGGGGGCCAAGCAATGAGCAGTTCTTC. The encoded protein is CASSLDPAGGPSNEQFF. The whole variable domain, filled in from reference TRBV5-1 and TRBJ2-1, reads KAGVTQTPRYLIKTRGQQVTLSCSPISGHRSVSWYQQTPGQGLQFLFEYFSETQRNKGNFPGRFSGRQFSNSRSEMNVSTLELGDSALYLCASSLDPAGGPSNEQFFGPGTRLTVL.

This clonotype was observed at least ten times. The chain couples TRBV6-1 to TRBJ2-2; 9 nucleotides match TRBD1. Looked up from germline, CDR1 is MNHNS and CDR2 is SASEGT. Trimming took 6 bases from V and 1 from J; bases not matched to a gene: 6. The CDR3 contains 16 residues. In DNA form, the CDR3 reads TGTGCCAGCAGAAACAGGGGGCCAGGGAACACCGGGGAGCTGTTTTTT. Encoded protein: CASRNRGPGNTGELFF.

Ten or more counts support this clonotype. The chain has TRBV7-8 and TRBJ2-2; 7 nucleotides align to TRBD1. Germline CDR1 is SGHVS and CDR2 is FQNEAQ. After removal of 4 bases from V and 0 bases from J, the junction contained 2 bases not matched to a gene. CDR3 length: 15 amino acids. In DNA form, the CDR3 reads TGTGCCAGCAGCTCCGGGACAGCGAACACCGGGGAGCTGTTTTTT. Its protein product is CASSSGTANTGELFF.

This clonotype was seen repeatedly, ten times or more. The genes are TRBV29-1 and TRBJ2-1, with 10 bases identical to TRBD2. The CDR3 sequence is 13 residues long. Germline lookup yields CDR1 SQVTM and CDR2 ANQGSEA. CDR3 DNA sequence: TGCACTATACTAGCGGGGAGCTACAATGAGCAGTTCTTC. As protein: CTILAGSYNEQFF.

This clonotype was found many times. The V and J genes are TRBV12-3 or TRBV12-4 and TRBJ2-5, with unresolved D. V was pared by 3 bases and J by 1 base, with 12 bases between. There are 15 residues in the CDR3. The CDR3 sequence is CASSLWAARQETQYF. The CDR3 DNA is TGTGCCAGCAGTTTGTGGGCAGCGCGCCAAGAGACCCAGTACTTC.

The rearrangement uses TRBV5-1 and TRBJ2-6, with TRBD2 as a possible D gene (5 bases). V was cut by 6 bases and J by 4 bases, with 11 bases left in between. This CDR3 is built from 14 residues. The V gene's germline CDR1 is SGHRS and CDR2 YFSETQ. The CDR3 sequence is CASTPIAGANVLTF. The CDR3 DNA reads as TGCGCCAGCACCCCTATAGCGGGGGCCAACGTCCTGACTTTC.

The chain is built from TRBV7-9 and TRBJ2-7; D ambiguous. The CDR3 has 16 amino acids. CDR1 SEHNR and CDR2 FQNEAQ come from the germline V gene (reference sequence). The V end lost 3 bases, the J end lost 0 bases, and 15 bases lay between the germline ends. The CDR3 DNA is TGTGCCAGCAGCTTCAAATCGGTCGATCGCTCCTACGAGCAGTACTTC. This codes for CASSFKSVDRSYEQYF.

The chain carries TRBV11-1 and TRBJ2-2; D may be TRBD1 (6 bases). Germline V gene sequence: CDR1 SGHAT, CDR2 FQDESV (reference sequence). V lost 5 bases to trimming and J lost 0 bases, with 10 bases between them. The CDR3 sequence is 15 residues long. The CDR3 DNA sequence: TGTGCCAGCAGCCGGACAGCTACGAACACCGGGGAGCTGTTTTTT. It encodes CASSRTATNTGELFF.

At least ten counts were recorded for this clonotype. V is TRBV5-1 and J is TRBJ2-5; weak D call: TRBD2 (7 bases). Germline values: CDR1 SGHRS, CDR2 YFSETQ. This CDR3 contains 16 residues. V was trimmed by 1 base and J by 4 bases, leaving 17 bases between them. CDR3 residues: CASSLRGGGARETQYF. The CDR3 nucleotides read TGCGCCAGCAGCTTGCGAGGAGGGGGGGCGCGAGAGACCCAGTACTTC.

This clonotype was recorded at least ten times. J is TRBJ2-3 and V is TRBV12-3 or TRBV12-4; 7 bases fit TRBD2. V lost 7 bases, J lost 1 base, and 5 bases stayed unmatched. This CDR3 is 14 amino acids long. In nucleotides, the CDR3 is TGTGCCAGCATGGACCGGGGGGGCACAGATACGCAGTATTTT. Translating it yields CASMDRGGTDTQYF.

The chain uses TRBV12-3 or TRBV12-4 and TRBJ2-7, with no clear D. The germline V and J ends were trimmed by 3 bases and 4 bases, with 10 bases remaining between them. The CDR3 totals 13 residues. The CDR3 loop reads CASSFTASYEQYF. The CDR3 DNA is TGTGCCAGCAGTTTTACGGCTTCTTACGAGCAGTACTTC.

This clonotype was picked up many times. The chain is built from TRBV29-1 and TRBJ2-7, with 11 bases aligning to TRBD2. The CDR3 is made up of 15 amino acids. After removal of 4 bases from V and 2 bases from J, the junction contained 7 bases not matched to a gene. Germline CDR1 reads SQVTM; CDR2 reads ANQGSEA. The CDR3 nucleotides are TGCAGCGTTGGTGGGACTAGCGGACGAACCTACGAGCAGTACTTC. This gives the protein CSVGGTSGRTYEQYF.

This clonotype appeared many times. The chain joins TRBV30 to TRBJ1-1; D is ambiguous. Germline V CDR1 and CDR2: GTSNPN, SVGIG (reference sequence). With 5 bases removed from V and 4 bases from J, the gap between germline ends came to 8 bases. The CDR3 totals 11 residues. DNA of the CDR3: TGTGCCTGGGCAGCTGGCACTGAAGCTTTCTTT. This codes for CAWAAGTEAFF.

This clonotype was detected ten times or more. The gene calls are TRBV21-1 and TRBJ1-1. TRBV21-1 is a documented pseudogene. The CDR3 consists of 16 residues. Written as DNA, the CDR3 is TGTGCCAGCAGCAAAGAGAAGCGGGCGGGGAACACTGAAGCTTTCTTT. Its translation is CASSKEKRAGNTEAFF.

This chain joins TRBV7-2 and TRBJ1-6; 12 bases are shared with TRBD1. V trimming: 5 bases; J trimming: 9 bases; junction bases outside the gene matches: 5. Germline loops: CDR1 SGHTA, CDR2 FQGNSA. CDR3 size: 15 residues. In DNA, the CDR3 is TGTGCCAGCAGCCCCGGGACAGGGGGCGGTTCACCCCTCCACTTT. Translating it yields CASSPGTGGGSPLHF.